This T cell receptor beta chain appears in the sequencing data of a study of blood T cells in healthy people across ages. For the second PCR, which ran for about 7 to 11 cycles, a sample-barcoded 5' primer and a J-beta primer mix were used. TCRdb ran MiXCR on the 5' RACE reads and lists one entry per CDR3 protein. The sample includes roughly 1 million distinct CDR3 sequences, about 23% of them seen just once. The V end was cut by 6 bases, the J end by 7 bases, with 16 bases between. CDR3 length equals 13 residues. The germline CDR1 and CDR2 sequences are SGHAT and FQNNGV. The sample was also reused in another study, on T cells of mothers and their children.

The sample was blood. The sequence derives from a girl aged 2-10 years in good health. The chain is built from TRBV11-2 and TRBJ2-7; no reliable D call. The CDR3 region has the DNA TGTGCCAGCAGACAAAAGGGATTGTGGGAGCAGTACTTC. This sequence encodes CASRQKGLWEQYF.